This entry describes one TCR beta chain. In the study's own analysis: Amplifying reference gene primers gave estimates of nucleated cell counts. Here immunoSEQ multiplex PCR was the method, and the copy in TCRdb shows in-frame clones only, minus some. V and J calls and clone size are copied from that table; D and trimming were computed from the DNA. The table records about 120,000 clones, more than 75% of them present only once. The data originate from a study of blood T cell repertoires in COVID-19. About the research overall: Sources were T cells, B-cell-depleted T cells, or PBMCs; the material itself was cDNA or gDNA.

The specimen sequenced was peripheral blood. The clonotype comes from a man between 35 and 55 years old with acute or convalescent COVID-19.

CDR3 in amino acids: CASSLGLAGAGSEQYF. DNA of the CDR3: TGTGCCAGCAGCTTGGGACTAGCGGGGGCTGGTTCCGAGCAGTACTTC. V is TRBV5-6 and J is TRBJ2-7, with 12 bases aligning to TRBD2. This CDR3 spans 16 amino acids. Trimming cost V 0 bases and J 6 bases; bases outside gene matches: 7. Germline V gene data show CDR1 as SGHDT and CDR2 as YYEEEE.